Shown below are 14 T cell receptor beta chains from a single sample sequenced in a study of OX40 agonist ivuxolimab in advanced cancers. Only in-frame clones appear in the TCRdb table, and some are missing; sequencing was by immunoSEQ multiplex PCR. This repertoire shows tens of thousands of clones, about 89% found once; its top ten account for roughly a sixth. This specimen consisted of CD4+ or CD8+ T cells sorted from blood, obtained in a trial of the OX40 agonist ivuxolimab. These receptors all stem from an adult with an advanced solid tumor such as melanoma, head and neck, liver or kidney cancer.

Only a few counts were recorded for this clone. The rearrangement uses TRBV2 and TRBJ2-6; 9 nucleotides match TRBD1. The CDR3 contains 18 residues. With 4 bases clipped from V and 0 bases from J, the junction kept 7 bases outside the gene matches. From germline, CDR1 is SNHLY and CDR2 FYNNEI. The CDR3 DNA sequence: TGTGCCAGCAGTGGAACGGGACAGGGAAGCTCTGGGGCCAACGTCCTGACTTTC. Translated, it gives CASSGTGQGSSGANVLTF.

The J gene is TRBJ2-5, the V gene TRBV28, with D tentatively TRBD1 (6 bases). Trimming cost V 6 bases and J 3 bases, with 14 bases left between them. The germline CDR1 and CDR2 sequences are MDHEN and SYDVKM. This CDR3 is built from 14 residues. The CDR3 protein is CASSPGVSEETQYF. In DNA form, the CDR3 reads TGTGCCAGCAGCCCAGGGGTTTCGGAAGAGACCCAGTACTTC.

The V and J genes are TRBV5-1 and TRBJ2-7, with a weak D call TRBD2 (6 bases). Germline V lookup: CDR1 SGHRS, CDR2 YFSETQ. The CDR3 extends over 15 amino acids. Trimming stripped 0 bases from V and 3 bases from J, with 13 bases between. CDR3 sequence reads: CASSLDTGAGYEQYF. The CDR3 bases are TGCGCCAGCAGCTTGGATACGGGAGCTGGCTACGAGCAGTACTTC.

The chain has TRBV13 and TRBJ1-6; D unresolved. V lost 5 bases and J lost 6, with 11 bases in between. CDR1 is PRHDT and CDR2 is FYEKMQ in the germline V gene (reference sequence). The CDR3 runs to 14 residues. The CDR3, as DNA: TGTGCCAGCAGCGGGAGTCTCCCTAATTCACCCCTCCACTTT. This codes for CASSGSLPNSPLHF.

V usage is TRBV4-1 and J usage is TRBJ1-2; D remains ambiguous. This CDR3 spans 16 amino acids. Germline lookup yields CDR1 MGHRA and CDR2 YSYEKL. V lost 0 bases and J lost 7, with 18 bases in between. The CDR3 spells CASSQDGGQPLGGYTF. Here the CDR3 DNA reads TGCGCCAGCAGCCAAGATGGAGGGCAGCCCCTGGGTGGCTACACCTTC.

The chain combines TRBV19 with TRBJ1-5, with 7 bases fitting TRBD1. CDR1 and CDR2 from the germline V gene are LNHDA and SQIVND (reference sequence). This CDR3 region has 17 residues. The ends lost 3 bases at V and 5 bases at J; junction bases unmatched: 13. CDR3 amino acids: CASSITLVPGGYQPQHF. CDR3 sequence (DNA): TGTGCCAGTAGTATCACCCTCGTCCCAGGGGGTTATCAGCCCCAGCATTTT.

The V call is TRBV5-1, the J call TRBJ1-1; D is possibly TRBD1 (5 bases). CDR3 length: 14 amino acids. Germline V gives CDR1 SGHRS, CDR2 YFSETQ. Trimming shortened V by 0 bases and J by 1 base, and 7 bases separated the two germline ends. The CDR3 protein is CASSLARANTEAFF. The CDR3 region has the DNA TGCGCCAGCAGCTTGGCCAGGGCGAACACTGAAGCTTTCTTT.

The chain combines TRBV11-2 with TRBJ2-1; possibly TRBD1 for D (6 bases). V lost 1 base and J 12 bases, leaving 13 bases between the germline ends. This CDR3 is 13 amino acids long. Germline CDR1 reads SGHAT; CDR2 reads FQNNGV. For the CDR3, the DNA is TGTGCCAGCAGCTTAGTCGCAGCACAGGGGCAGTTCTTC. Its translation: CASSLVAAQGQFF.

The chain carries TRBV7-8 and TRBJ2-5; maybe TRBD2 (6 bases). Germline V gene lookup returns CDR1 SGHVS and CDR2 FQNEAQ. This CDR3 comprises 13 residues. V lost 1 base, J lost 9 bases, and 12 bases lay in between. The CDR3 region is CASSLVGLASQYF. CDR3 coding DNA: TGTGCCAGCAGCTTAGTTGGCCTAGCGTCCCAGTACTTC.

The CDR3 sequence: CASSISLTSGGDKNIQYF. The CDR3 DNA sequence: TGCGCCAGCAGCATAAGCCTGACTAGCGGGGGGGACAAAAACATTCAGTACTTC. This rearrangement joins TRBV4-1 to TRBJ2-4, with 14 bases lining up with TRBD2. This CDR3 spans 18 amino acids. The germline V gene encodes CDR1 MGHRA and CDR2 YSYEKL. With V trimmed by 5 bases and J by 3 bases, 9 bases remained unmatched.

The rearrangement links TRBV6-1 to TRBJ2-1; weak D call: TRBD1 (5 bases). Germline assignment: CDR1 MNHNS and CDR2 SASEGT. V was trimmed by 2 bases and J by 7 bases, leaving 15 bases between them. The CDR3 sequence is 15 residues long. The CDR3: CASSELRGQGNEQFF. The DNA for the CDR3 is TGTGCCAGCAGTGAATTAAGGGGTCAAGGTAATGAGCAGTTCTTC.

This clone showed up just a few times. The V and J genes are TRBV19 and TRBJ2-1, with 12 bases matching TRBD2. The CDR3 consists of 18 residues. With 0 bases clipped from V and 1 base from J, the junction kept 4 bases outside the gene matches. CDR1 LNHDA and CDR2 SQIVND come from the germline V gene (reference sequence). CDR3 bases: TGTGCCAGTAGTATAGACACTAGCGGGGGGTATTCCTACAATGAGCAGTTCTTC. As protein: CASSIDTSGGYSYNEQFF.

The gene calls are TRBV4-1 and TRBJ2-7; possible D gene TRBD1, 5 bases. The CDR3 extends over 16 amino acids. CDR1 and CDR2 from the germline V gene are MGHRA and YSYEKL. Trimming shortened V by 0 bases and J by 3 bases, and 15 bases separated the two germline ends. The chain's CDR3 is CASSQEQALTFYEQYF. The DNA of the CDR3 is TGCGCCAGCAGCCAAGAACAGGCCCTAACCTTCTACGAGCAGTACTTC.

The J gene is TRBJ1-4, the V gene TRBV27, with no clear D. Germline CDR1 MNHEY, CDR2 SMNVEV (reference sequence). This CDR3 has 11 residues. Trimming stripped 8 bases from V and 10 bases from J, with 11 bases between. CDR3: CASRGMGKLFF. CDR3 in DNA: TGTGCCAGCCGCGGGATGGGAAAACTGTTTTTT.